Included here is one TCR beta chain sequence, with context. As yet, its antigen is unknown. The sample belongs to a study of T cell responses to AZD1222 COVID-19 vaccine. General observations from the study: Most donors were white British, females outnumbered males, and clonal diversity was possibly underestimated.

Repertoires were generated with immunoSEQ multiplex PCR, while TCRdb's copy carries only in-frame clones and drops some. The sample includes about 100,000 clones, roughly 86% of them seen just once. Germline CDR1 reads MRHNA; CDR2 reads SNTAGT. The CDR3 length is 16 residues. Trimming cost V 8 bases and J 0 bases; bases outside gene matches: 12. The chain joins TRBV6-4 to TRBJ2-5; TRBD1 matches at 7 bases. The input for sequencing was peripheral blood, taken on day 0 of AZD1222 vaccination. The receptor's source is an adult in good health. The CDR3 DNA is TGTGCCAGCTCACCTCCCCTCGACAGGGACCAAGAGACCCAGTACTTC. This encodes CASSPPLDRDQETQYF.